Presented here are 9 T cell receptor beta chains from one specimen sequenced in a study of cytomegalovirus exposure and HLA in healthy donors. The PCR used 60 Vbeta and 13 Jbeta primers. Data came from immunoSEQ multiplex PCR; TCRdb stores just in-frame clones and leaves some out. This table holds around 100,000 clones, 75% found once. Input material: PBMCs. The origin of the receptors is a man aged 50 to 59 in good health and CMV-seronegative.

This sequence joins TRBV5-1 and TRBJ2-1, with D unclear. The CDR3 contains 14 residues. V gave up 0 bases and J gave up 2 bases, with 6 bases separating them. Looked up from germline, CDR1 is SGHRS and CDR2 is YFSETQ. The CDR3 region is CASSLEQTYNEQFF. DNA of the CDR3: TGCGCCAGCAGCTTGGAACAGACCTACAATGAGCAGTTCTTC.

Comments on this clone: The sample holds other DNA sequences that translate to the same CDR3. The rearrangement links TRBV19 to TRBJ1-5; possible D gene TRBD1, 6 bases. CDR1 LNHDA and CDR2 SQIVND come from the germline V gene (reference sequence). V was shortened by 3 bases and J by 7 bases, with 13 bases between the two germline ends. The CDR3 loop spans 14 amino acids. CDR3 protein: CASSIRGAGQPQHF. CDR3 nucleotide sequence: TGTGCCAGTAGTATCCGGGGGGCAGGGCAGCCCCAGCATTTT.

The chain links TRBV7-3 to TRBJ2-7, with 10 bases fitting TRBD2. The V gene's germline CDR1 is SGHTA and CDR2 FQGTGA. After removal of 2 bases from V and 6 bases from J, the junction contained 1 base not matched to a gene. The CDR3 sequence is 13 residues long. CDR3 in amino acids: CASSLLAGVEQYF. The CDR3 DNA reads TGTGCCAGCAGCTTACTAGCGGGAGTCGAGCAGTACTTC.

The chain employs TRBV7-2 and TRBJ2-7; 8 nucleotides line up with TRBD2. V lost 6 bases and J lost 4; bases outside the gene matches: 8. CDR3 length: 14 residues. The germline V gene encodes CDR1 SGHTA and CDR2 FQGNSA. The CDR3 DNA follows: TGTGCCAGCAGGATAGAGCGGGGGTTGTACGAGCAGTACTTC. Translation gives CASRIERGLYEQYF.

The chain is built from TRBV5-6 and TRBJ1-5; D is undetermined. The CDR3 contains 15 residues. Looked up from germline, CDR1 is SGHDT and CDR2 is YYEEEE. V shed 0 bases and J shed 1 base, with 8 bases lying between them. CDR3 sequence (DNA): TGTGCCAGCAGCTTGGCGAGGTTGAGCAATCAGCCCCAGCATTTT. Translated, it gives CASSLARLSNQPQHF.

In DNA, the CDR3 is TGTGCCAGCGCCCCGGTTAATTCACCCCTCCACTTT. Amino acid sequence: CASAPVNSPLHF. The chain combines TRBV27 with TRBJ1-6; D unclear. CDR3 length equals 12 residues. V was trimmed by 8 bases and J by 6 bases, leaving 8 bases between them. Germline loops: CDR1 MNHEY, CDR2 SMNVEV (reference sequence).

This rearrangement joins TRBV18 to TRBJ2-5; TRBD2 aligns across 8 bases. V gave up 5 bases and J gave up 3 bases; unmatched junction bases: 2. CDR3 size: 13 residues. Germline values: CDR1 KGHSH, CDR2 LQKENI. CDR3 protein: CASSKLAEETQYF. Written as DNA, the CDR3 is TGTGCCAGCTCAAAACTAGCGGAAGAGACCCAGTACTTC. The entire variable domain, with the rest obtained from reference TRBV18 and TRBJ2-5, is as follows: NAGVMQNPRHLVRRRGQEARLRCSPMKGHSHVYWYRQLPEEGLKFMVYLQKENIIDESGMPKERFSAEFPKEGPSILRIQQVVRGDSAAYFCASSKLAEETQYFGPGTRLLVL.

The chain combines TRBV10-3 with TRBJ2-7; D gene uncertain. The CDR3 loop spans 13 amino acids. Trimming removed 8 bases from V and 4 bases from J, with 15 bases in between. Germline V CDR1 and CDR2: ENHRY, SYGVKD. The CDR3, as DNA: TGTGCCATCTCTCCATCTCAACAATACGAGCAGTACTTC. Protein product: CAISPSQQYEQYF.

This clone was seen a handful of times. The chain is built from TRBV6-1 and TRBJ2-5, with 8 bases identical to TRBD2. The CDR3 is 15 amino acids. The germline V gene has CDR1 MNHNS and CDR2 SASEGT. V was pared by 1 base and J by 5 bases, with 6 bases of the junction left unmatched. The chain's CDR3 is CASSEDGGAGETQYF. The CDR3 DNA is TGTGCCAGCAGTGAAGACGGGGGGGCCGGTGAGACCCAGTACTTC.